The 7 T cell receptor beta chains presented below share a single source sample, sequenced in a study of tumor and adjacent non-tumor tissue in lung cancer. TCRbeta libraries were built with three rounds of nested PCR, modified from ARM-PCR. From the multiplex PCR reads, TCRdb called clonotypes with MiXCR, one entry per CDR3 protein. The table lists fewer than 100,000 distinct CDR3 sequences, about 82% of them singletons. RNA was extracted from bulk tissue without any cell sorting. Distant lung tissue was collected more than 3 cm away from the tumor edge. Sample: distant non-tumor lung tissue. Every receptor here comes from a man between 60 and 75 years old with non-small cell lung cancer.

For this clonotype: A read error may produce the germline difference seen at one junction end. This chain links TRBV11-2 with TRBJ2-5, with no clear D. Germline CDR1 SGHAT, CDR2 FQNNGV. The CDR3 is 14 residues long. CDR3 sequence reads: CASSSEQLLETQYF. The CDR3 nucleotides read TGTGCCAGCAGCTCCGAACAGCTTCTGGAGACCCAATACTTC.

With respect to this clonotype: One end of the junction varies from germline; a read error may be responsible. CDR3 coding DNA: TGTGCCAGCAGTGAAGGCCGCGGCGGGGTGGAGACCCAGCATTTC. Residues: CASSEGRGGVETQHF. The V call is TRBV2, the J call TRBJ2-5, with D possibly matching TRBD2 (6 bases). CDR3 length: 15 residues. Germline loops: CDR1 SNHLY, CDR2 FYNNEI. Supplemented by reference TRBV2 and TRBJ2-5, the full variable domain reads EPEVTQTPSHQVTQMGQEVILRCVPISNHLYFYWYRQILGQKVEFLVSFYNNEISEKSEIFDDQFSVERPDGSNFTLKIRSTKLEDSAMYFCASSEGRGGVETQHFGPGTRLLVL.

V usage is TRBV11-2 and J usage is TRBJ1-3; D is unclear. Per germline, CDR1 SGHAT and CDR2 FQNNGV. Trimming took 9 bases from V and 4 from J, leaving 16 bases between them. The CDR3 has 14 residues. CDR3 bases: TGTGCCAGTATCTTGGATAGGGAAGGAAACACCATATATTTT. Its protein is CASILDREGNTIYF.

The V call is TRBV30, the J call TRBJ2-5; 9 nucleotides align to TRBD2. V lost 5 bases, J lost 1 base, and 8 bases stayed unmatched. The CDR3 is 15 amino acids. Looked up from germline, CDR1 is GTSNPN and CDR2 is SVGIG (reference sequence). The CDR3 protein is CAWEPGAGGQETQYF. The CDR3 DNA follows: TGTGCCTGGGAACCCGGAGCGGGGGGCCAAGAGACCCAGTACTTC.

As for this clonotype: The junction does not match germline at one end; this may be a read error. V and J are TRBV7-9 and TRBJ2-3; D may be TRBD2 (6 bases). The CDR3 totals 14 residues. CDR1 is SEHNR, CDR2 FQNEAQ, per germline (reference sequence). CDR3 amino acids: CASSIKEGTYTQYF. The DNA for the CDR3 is TGTGCCAGCAGCATAAAGGAGGGCACATATACGCAGTATTTT.

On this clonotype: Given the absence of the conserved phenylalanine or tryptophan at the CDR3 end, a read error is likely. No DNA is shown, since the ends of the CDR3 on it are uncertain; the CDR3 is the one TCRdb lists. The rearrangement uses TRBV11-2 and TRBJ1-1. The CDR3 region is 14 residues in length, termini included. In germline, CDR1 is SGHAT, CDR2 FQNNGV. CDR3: CASSLVGRGTEGYY.

CDR3 residues: CASSLIPWGGNEQYF. The CDR3 DNA sequence: TGTGCCAGCAGCTTGATACCATGGGGCGGGAACGAGCAGTACTTC. J is TRBJ2-7 and V is TRBV5-6, with D possibly being TRBD2 (6 bases). Trimming removed 1 base from V and 5 bases from J, with 16 bases in between. The CDR3 covers 15 residues. Looked up from germline, CDR1 is SGHDT and CDR2 is YYEEEE.